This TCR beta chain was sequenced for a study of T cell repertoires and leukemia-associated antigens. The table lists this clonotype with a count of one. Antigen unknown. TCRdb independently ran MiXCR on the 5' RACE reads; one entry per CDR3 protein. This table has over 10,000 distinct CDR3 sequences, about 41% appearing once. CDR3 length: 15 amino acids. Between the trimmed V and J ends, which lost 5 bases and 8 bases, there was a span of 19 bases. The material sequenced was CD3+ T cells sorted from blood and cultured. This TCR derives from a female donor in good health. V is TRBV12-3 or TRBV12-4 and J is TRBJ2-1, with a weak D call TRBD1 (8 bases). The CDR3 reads CASSHTGGGPHEQFF. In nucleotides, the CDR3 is TGTGCCAGCAGTCACACAGGGGGGGGGCCGCATGAGCAGTTCTTC.